The entry below gives a single T cell receptor (beta chain) sequence along with its context. What it recognizes is unknown. This sample is part of a study of shared clonotypes between healthy human individuals. Study findings and constraints: Non-shared clonotypes showed lower generation probabilities than clonotypes common to all four donors. Among donors, sharing of clonotypes was expected to be affected by sequencing depth.

Memory CD4+ cells were the fraction left after CD45RA+ naive selection. Assay execution took place at the deep level. Method: immunoSEQ multiplex PCR; TCRdb's copy keeps in-frame clones and lacks some. The table has roughly 700,000 clones, around 72% seen once. Trimming left V 2 bases short and J 5 bases short, with 7 bases between. From germline, CDR1 is GTSNPN and CDR2 SVGIG (reference sequence). The CDR3 has 13 amino acids. This receptor was taken from a woman aged 25 to 39 in good health. The chain employs TRBV30 and TRBJ1-6; D gene unclear. Source material: memory CD4+ T cells sorted from blood. As to subset: CD45RA-negative fraction. CDR3 bases: TGTGCCTGGAGTTTAGGGAATAATTCACCCCTCCACTTT. Its protein is CAWSLGNNSPLHF.